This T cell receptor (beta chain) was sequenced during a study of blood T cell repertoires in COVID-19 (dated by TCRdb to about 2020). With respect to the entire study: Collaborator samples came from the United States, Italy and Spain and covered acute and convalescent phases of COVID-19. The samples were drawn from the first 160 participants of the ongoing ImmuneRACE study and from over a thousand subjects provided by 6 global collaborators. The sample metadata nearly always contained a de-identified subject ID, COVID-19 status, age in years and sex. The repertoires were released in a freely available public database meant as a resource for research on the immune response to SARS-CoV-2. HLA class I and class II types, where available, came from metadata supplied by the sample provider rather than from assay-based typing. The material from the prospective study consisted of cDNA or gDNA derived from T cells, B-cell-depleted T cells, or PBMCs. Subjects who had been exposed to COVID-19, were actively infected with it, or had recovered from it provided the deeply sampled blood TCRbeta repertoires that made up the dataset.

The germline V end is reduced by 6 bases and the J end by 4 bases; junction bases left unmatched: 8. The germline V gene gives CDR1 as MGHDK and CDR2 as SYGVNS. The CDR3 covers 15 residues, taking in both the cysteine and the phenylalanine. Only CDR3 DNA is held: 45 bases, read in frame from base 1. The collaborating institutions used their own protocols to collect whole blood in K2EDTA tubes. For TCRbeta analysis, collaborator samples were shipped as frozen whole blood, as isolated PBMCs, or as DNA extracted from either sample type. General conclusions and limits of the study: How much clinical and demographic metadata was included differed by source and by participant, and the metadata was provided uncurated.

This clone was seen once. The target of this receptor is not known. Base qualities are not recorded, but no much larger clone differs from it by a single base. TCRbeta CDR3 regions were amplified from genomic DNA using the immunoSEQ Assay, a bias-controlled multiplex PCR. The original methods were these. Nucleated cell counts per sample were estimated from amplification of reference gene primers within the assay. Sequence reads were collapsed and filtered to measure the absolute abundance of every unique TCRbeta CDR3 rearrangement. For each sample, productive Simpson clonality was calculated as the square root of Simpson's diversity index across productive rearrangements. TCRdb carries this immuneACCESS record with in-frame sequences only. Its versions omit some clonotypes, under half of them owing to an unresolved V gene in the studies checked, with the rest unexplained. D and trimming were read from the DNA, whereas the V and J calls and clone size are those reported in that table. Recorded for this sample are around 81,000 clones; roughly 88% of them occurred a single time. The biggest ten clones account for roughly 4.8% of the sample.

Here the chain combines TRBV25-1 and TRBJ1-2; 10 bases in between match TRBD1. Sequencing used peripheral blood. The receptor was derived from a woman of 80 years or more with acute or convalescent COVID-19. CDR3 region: CASRGADRGSYGYTF. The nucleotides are TGTGCCAGCAGGGGCGCGGACAGGGGGAGCTATGGCTACACCTTC.